This is a list of T cell receptor beta chains from one sample in a study of neurological immune-mediated disorders. TCRdb re-analysed the 5' RACE reads in MiXCR, keeping a single row per CDR3 protein. The sample has tens of thousands of distinct CDR3 sequences; around 4.3% are singletons. The sequenced sample was PBMCs. Source of these receptors: a woman in her sixties with multiple sclerosis. Each CDR3 is given with its conserved first and last residue. Each record gives: D gene, V gene, clone size, J gene, CDR3 DNA, CDR3 protein. D genes are given only for firm matches. The size field is filled for only some rows; it gives once, few, many or a size class.

d_gene: .; v_gene: TRBV10-1; abundance: many; j_gene: TRBJ2-5; CDR3nt: TGCGCCAGCAGTGAGACTCCCCAAGAGACCCAGTACTTC; CDR3aa: CASSETPQETQYF
d_gene: .; v_gene: TRBV20-1; abundance: many; j_gene: TRBJ1-5; CDR3nt: TGCAGTGCTACGATGTACTGGGGCGCGGCCGGCAATCAGCCCCAGCATTTT; CDR3aa: CSATMYWGAAGNQPQHF
d_gene: TRBD2; v_gene: TRBV20-1; abundance: many; j_gene: TRBJ2-1; CDR3nt: TGCAGTGCGCCGGGACTAGCAAGGGTGGAGCAGTCCTTC; CDR3aa: CSAPGLARVEQSF
d_gene: TRBD1; v_gene: TRBV12-3/TRBV12-4; abundance: many; j_gene: TRBJ2-2; CDR3nt: TGTGCCAGCAGTTTCGGGACAGAGCGACCGGAGCTGTTTTTT; CDR3aa: CASSFGTERPELFF
d_gene: TRBD1; v_gene: TRBV7-2; abundance: many; j_gene: TRBJ2-3; CDR3nt: TGTGCCAGCAGACGACAGGGGGCGTCTGCAGATACGCAGTATTTT; CDR3aa: CASRRQGASADTQYF
d_gene: TRBD1; v_gene: TRBV20-1; abundance: few; j_gene: TRBJ2-7; CDR3nt: TGCAGTGCCTTTCGAGACAGGGGTAGCTACGAGCAGTACTTC; CDR3aa: CSAFRDRGSYEQYF
d_gene: .; v_gene: TRBV5-1; abundance: many; j_gene: TRBJ2-3; CDR3nt: TGCGCCAGCAGCTTGGAGGGGGGCGTGGATACGCAGTATTTT; CDR3aa: CASSLEGGVDTQYF
d_gene: .; v_gene: TRBV4-2; abundance: .; j_gene: TRBJ1-1; CDR3nt: TGTGCCAGCAGCCAGACCGGGGGCCTAGGGGAAGCTTTCTTT; CDR3aa: CASSQTGGLGEAFF
d_gene: .; v_gene: TRBV20-1; abundance: many; j_gene: TRBJ1-1; CDR3nt: TGCAAAATACAAGGCAGGGTGAACACTGAAGCTTTCTTT; CDR3aa: CKIQGRVNTEAFF
d_gene: .; v_gene: TRBV5-1; abundance: few; j_gene: TRBJ2-3; CDR3nt: TGCGCCAGCAGCCCGAACACAGATACGCAGTATTTT; CDR3aa: CASSPNTDTQYF
d_gene: .; v_gene: TRBV2; abundance: .; j_gene: TRBJ1-1; CDR3nt: TGTGCCACGGAACCCGGGGGCAGGACTGAAGCTTTCTTT; CDR3aa: CATEPGGRTEAFF
d_gene: .; v_gene: TRBV4-1; abundance: medium-sized; j_gene: TRBJ1-5; CDR3nt: TGCGCCAGCAGCCAAGCAGGTTATCAGCCCCAGCATTTT; CDR3aa: CASSQAGYQPQHF
d_gene: .; v_gene: TRBV18; abundance: few; j_gene: TRBJ1-5; CDR3nt: TGTGCCAGCTCACCTGGAGACGGGCCCCAGCATTTT; CDR3aa: CASSPGDGPQHF
d_gene: .; v_gene: TRBV7-2; abundance: many; j_gene: TRBJ2-1; CDR3nt: TGTGCCAGCAGCTTAGGGGACCTGGGGCAGCAGTTCTTC; CDR3aa: CASSLGDLGQQFF
d_gene: TRBD2; v_gene: TRBV5-1; abundance: many; j_gene: TRBJ2-4; CDR3nt: TGCGCCAGCAGCTTGGCCGGGGGGGCAGACATTCAGTACTTC; CDR3aa: CASSLAGGADIQYF
d_gene: .; v_gene: TRBV29-1; abundance: many; j_gene: TRBJ2-1; CDR3nt: TGCAGCGCCGGGCGCGATGAGCAGTTCTTC; CDR3aa: CSAGRDEQFF
d_gene: .; v_gene: TRBV20-1; abundance: few; j_gene: TRBJ1-5; CDR3nt: TGCAGTGCTAGCGGGGGGGGGAATCAGCCCCAGAATTTT; CDR3aa: CSASGGGNQPQNF
d_gene: TRBD2; v_gene: TRBV10-2; abundance: .; j_gene: TRBJ2-2; CDR3nt: TGCGCCAGCAGTTGGTCGACTAGCGGGTCCGTAAACACCGGGGAGCTGTTTTTT; CDR3aa: CASSWSTSGSVNTGELFF
d_gene: .; v_gene: TRBV2; abundance: .; j_gene: TRBJ2-1; CDR3nt: TGTGCCAGCAGTGATACGGCGGGATGGCTTGAGCAGTTCTTC; CDR3aa: CASSDTAGWLEQFF
d_gene: TRBD2; v_gene: TRBV20-1; abundance: few; j_gene: TRBJ2-3; CDR3nt: TGCAGTGCTAGCTGGCTAGCGGGGGCAGATACGCAGTATTTT; CDR3aa: CSASWLAGADTQYF
d_gene: .; v_gene: TRBV20-1; abundance: many; j_gene: TRBJ1-1; CDR3nt: TGCAGTGCTTACCACAGGGATTCTGAAGCTTTCTTT; CDR3aa: CSAYHRDSEAFF
d_gene: TRBD1; v_gene: TRBV29-1; abundance: medium-sized; j_gene: TRBJ2-2; CDR3nt: TGCAGCGCCGCGGGACAGGGTAACACCGGGGAGCTGTTTTTT; CDR3aa: CSAAGQGNTGELFF
d_gene: .; v_gene: TRBV24-1; abundance: few; j_gene: TRBJ2-1; CDR3nt: TGTACCACCAGTGATTTGGCCTGGGGTGAGCAGTTCTTC; CDR3aa: CTTSDLAWGEQFF
d_gene: .; v_gene: TRBV11-2; abundance: many; j_gene: TRBJ2-3; CDR3nt: TGTGCCAGCAGCTCATGGACTTCCGACACAGATACGCAGTATTTT; CDR3aa: CASSSWTSDTDTQYF
d_gene: .; v_gene: TRBV6-6; abundance: many; j_gene: TRBJ1-2; CDR3nt: TGTGCCAGCAGTGCCCAGAACAGGGCTAACTATGGCTACACCTTC; CDR3aa: CASSAQNRANYGYTF
d_gene: .; v_gene: TRBV12-3/TRBV12-4; abundance: many; j_gene: TRBJ2-7; CDR3nt: TGTGCCAGCAAACAGTCGATGGGTTACGAGCAGTACTTC; CDR3aa: CASKQSMGYEQYF
d_gene: .; v_gene: TRBV12-3/TRBV12-4; abundance: many; j_gene: TRBJ1-4; CDR3nt: TGTGCCAGCAGCTTAAATGAAAAACTGTTTTTT; CDR3aa: CASSLNEKLFF
d_gene: .; v_gene: TRBV3-1; abundance: few; j_gene: TRBJ1-6; CDR3nt: TGTGCCAGCAGCCAAGGCCGGGGAGATAATTCACCCCTCAACTTT; CDR3aa: CASSQGRGDNSPLNF
d_gene: .; v_gene: TRBV5-1; abundance: many; j_gene: TRBJ1-2; CDR3nt: TGCGCCAGCAGCTTGGAAGGACGTACTGACACCTTC; CDR3aa: CASSLEGRTDTF
d_gene: TRBD1; v_gene: TRBV7-2; abundance: many; j_gene: TRBJ1-6; CDR3nt: TGTGCCAGCAGCTTACAGGGGGCACAATCACCCCTCCACTTT; CDR3aa: CASSLQGAQSPLHF
d_gene: .; v_gene: TRBV5-1; abundance: few; j_gene: TRBJ1-1; CDR3nt: TGCGCCAGCAGCTTGGGAATGGCGTCCGTGTCCACTGAAGCTTTCTTT; CDR3aa: CASSLGMASVSTEAFF
d_gene: .; v_gene: TRBV15; abundance: many; j_gene: TRBJ2-1; CDR3nt: TGTGCCACCAGCATTAGTATCTCCACTAGCAATGAGCAGTTCTTC; CDR3aa: CATSISISTSNEQFF
d_gene: TRBD1; v_gene: TRBV7-2; abundance: many; j_gene: TRBJ2-7; CDR3nt: TGTGCCAGCAGCTTAGACGGGACAGCCTTCTACGAGCAGTACTTC; CDR3aa: CASSLDGTAFYEQYF
d_gene: .; v_gene: TRBV5-6; abundance: many; j_gene: TRBJ1-1; CDR3nt: TGTGCCAGCAGCTTGACGGGTTGGGTGGGCACTGAAGCTTTCTTT; CDR3aa: CASSLTGWVGTEAFF
d_gene: .; v_gene: TRBV5-1; abundance: .; j_gene: TRBJ2-5; CDR3nt: TGCGCCAGCAGCTTGGGACCGGGACAAACTCAAGAGACCCAGTACTTC; CDR3aa: CASSLGPGQTQETQYF
d_gene: .; v_gene: TRBV4-2; abundance: many; j_gene: TRBJ1-2; CDR3nt: TGTGCCAGCAGCCACGGGGGGGCAAGAGGCTACACCTTC; CDR3aa: CASSHGGARGYTF
d_gene: TRBD2; v_gene: TRBV20-1; abundance: many; j_gene: TRBJ2-5; CDR3nt: TGCAGTGCTAGCCGAGGGGCGGGACTAAAAGAGACCCAGTACTTC; CDR3aa: CSASRGAGLKETQYF